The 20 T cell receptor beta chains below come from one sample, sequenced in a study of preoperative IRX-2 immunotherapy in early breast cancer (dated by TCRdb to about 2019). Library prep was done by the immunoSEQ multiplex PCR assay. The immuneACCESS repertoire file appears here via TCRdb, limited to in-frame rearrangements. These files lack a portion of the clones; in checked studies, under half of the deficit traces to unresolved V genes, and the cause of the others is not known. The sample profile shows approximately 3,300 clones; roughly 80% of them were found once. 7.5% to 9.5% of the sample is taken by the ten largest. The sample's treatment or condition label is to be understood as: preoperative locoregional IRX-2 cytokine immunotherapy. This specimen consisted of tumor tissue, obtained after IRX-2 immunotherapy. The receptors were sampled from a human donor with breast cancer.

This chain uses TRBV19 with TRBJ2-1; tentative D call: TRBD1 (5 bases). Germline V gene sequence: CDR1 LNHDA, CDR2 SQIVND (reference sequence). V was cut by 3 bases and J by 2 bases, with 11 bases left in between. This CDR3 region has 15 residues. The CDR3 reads CASSIGDRAYNEQFF. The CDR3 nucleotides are TGTGCCAGTAGTATTGGTGACAGAGCCTACAATGAGCAGTTCTTC.

In DNA form, the CDR3 reads TGTGCCAGCAGTGAGCTGGCATCCTATAGCAATCAGCCCCAGCATTTT. This encodes CASSELASYSNQPQHF. This sequence joins TRBV6-8 and TRBJ1-5, with no clear D. The germline V gene has CDR1 MNHGY and CDR2 SAAAGT. The CDR3 has 16 amino acids. V lost 5 bases and J 0 bases, leaving 14 bases between the germline ends.

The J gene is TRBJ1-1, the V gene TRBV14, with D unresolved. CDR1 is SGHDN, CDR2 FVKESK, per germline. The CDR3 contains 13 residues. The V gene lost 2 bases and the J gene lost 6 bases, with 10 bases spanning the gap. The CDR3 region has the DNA TGTGCCAGCAGCCAAATTTGGAGCGCTGAAGCTTTCTTT. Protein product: CASSQIWSAEAFF. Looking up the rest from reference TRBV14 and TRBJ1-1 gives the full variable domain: EAGVTQFPSHSVIEKGQTVTLRCDPISGHDNLYWYRRVMGKEIKFLLHFVKESKQDESGMPNNRFLAERTGGTYSTLKVQPAELEDSGVYFCASSQIWSAEAFFGQGTRLTVV.

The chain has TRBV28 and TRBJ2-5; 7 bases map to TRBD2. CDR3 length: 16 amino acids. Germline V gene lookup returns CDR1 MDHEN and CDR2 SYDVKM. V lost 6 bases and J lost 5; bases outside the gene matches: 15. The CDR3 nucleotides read TGTGCCAGCAGGGCCGCGGGGCTAGCGGATGGGGAGACCCAGTACTTC. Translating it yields CASRAAGLADGETQYF.

The CDR3: CAHSGGALADTQYF. DNA of the CDR3: TGTGCCCATAGCGGGGGAGCTCTTGCAGATACGCAGTATTTT. The rearrangement joins TRBV30 to TRBJ2-3; 9 bases match TRBD2. The CDR3 runs 14 residues. Germline V gene sequence: CDR1 GTSNPN, CDR2 SVGIG (reference sequence). The V gene end was trimmed by 8 bases and the J gene end by 4 bases; junction bases not matched to a gene: 10.

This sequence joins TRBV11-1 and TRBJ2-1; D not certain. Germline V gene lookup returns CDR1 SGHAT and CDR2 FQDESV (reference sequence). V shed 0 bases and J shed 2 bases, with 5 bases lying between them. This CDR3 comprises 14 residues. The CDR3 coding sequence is TGTGCCAGCAGCTTAGCCCTAGCCTACAATGAGCAGTTCTTC. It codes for CASSLALAYNEQFF.

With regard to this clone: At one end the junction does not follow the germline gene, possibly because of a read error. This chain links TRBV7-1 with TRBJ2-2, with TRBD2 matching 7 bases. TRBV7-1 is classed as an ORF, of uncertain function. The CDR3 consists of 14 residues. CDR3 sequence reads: CASSSAGNTGELFF. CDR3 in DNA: TGTGCCAGCAGTTCAGCGGGAAACACCGGGGAGCTGTTTTTT.

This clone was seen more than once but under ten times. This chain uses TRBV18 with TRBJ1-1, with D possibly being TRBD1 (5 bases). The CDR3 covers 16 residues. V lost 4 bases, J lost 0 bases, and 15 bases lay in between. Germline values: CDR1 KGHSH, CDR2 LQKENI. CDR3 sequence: CASSRGTWTLNTEAFF. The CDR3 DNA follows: TGTGCCAGCTCACGGGGGACCTGGACCTTGAACACTGAAGCTTTCTTT.

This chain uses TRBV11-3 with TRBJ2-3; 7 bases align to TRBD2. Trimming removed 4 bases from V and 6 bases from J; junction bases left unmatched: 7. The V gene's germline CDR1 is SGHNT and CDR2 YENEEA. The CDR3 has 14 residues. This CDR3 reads CASSWSGRGDTQYF. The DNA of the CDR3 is TGTGCCAGCAGCTGGTCGGGGCGGGGGGATACGCAGTATTTT.

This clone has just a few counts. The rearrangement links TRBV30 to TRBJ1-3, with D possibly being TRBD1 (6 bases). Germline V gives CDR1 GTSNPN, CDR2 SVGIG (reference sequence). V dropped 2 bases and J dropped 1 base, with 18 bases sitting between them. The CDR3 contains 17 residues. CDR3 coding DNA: TGTGCCTGGAGTACCATACAGACAGGTTCTTCTGGAAACACCATATATTTT. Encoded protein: CAWSTIQTGSSGNTIYF.

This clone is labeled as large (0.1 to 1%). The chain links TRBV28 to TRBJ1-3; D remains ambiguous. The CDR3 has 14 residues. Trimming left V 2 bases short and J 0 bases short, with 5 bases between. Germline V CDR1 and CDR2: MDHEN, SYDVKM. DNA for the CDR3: TGTGCCAGCAGTTTACAGTACTCTGGAAACACCATATATTTT. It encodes CASSLQYSGNTIYF.

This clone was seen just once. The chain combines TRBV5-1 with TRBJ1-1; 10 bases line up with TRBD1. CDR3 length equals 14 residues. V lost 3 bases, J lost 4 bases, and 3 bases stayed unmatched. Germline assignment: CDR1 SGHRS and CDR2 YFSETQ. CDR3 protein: CASSSRTGGTEAFF. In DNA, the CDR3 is TGCGCCAGCAGCTCGAGGACAGGGGGCACTGAAGCTTTCTTT.

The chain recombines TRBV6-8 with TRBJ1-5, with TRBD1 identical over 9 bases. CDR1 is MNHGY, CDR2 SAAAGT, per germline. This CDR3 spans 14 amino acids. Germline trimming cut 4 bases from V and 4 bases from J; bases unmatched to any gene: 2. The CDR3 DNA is TGTGCCAGCAGTTGGGGACAGGGTAATCAGCCCCAGCATTTT. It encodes CASSWGQGNQPQHF.

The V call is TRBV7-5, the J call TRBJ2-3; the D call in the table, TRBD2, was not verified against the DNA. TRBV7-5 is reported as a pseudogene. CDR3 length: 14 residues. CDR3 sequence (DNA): TGTGCCAGCAGCCGGGGGGGAGCGGGAGATACGCAGTATTTT. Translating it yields CASSRGGAGDTQYF.

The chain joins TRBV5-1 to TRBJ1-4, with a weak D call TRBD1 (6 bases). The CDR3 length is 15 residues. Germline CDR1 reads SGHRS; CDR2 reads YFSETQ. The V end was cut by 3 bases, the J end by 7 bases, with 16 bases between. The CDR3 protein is CASSSLGQPIEKLFF. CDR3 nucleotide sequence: TGCGCCAGCAGCTCATTAGGACAGCCTATTGAAAAACTGTTTTTT.

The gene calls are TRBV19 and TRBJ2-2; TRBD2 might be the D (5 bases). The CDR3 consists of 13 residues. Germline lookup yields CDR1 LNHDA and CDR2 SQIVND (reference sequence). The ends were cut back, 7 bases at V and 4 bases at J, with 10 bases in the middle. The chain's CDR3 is CASNGGFTGELFF. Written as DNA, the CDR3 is TGTGCCAGTAATGGCGGGTTCACCGGGGAGCTGTTTTTT.

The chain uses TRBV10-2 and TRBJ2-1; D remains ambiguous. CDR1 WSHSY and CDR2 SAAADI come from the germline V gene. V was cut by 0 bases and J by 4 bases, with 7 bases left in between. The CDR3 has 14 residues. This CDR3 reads CASSESLAYNEQFF. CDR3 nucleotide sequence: TGCGCCAGCAGTGAGTCGCTGGCTTACAATGAGCAGTTCTTC.

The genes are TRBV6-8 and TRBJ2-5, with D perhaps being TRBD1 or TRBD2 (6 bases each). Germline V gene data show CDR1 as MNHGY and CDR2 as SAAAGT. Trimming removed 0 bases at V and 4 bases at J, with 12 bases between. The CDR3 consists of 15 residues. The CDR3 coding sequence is TGTGCCAGCAGTTACTCGCGTAAGGGGGGAGAGACCCAGTACTTC. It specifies CASSYSRKGGETQYF.

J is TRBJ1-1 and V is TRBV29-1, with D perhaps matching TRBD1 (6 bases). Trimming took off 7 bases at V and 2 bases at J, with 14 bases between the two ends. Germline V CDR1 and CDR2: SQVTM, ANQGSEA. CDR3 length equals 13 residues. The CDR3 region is CSARDRPNTEAFF. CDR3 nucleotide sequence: TGCAGCGCCAGAGACAGGCCAAACACTGAAGCTTTCTTT.

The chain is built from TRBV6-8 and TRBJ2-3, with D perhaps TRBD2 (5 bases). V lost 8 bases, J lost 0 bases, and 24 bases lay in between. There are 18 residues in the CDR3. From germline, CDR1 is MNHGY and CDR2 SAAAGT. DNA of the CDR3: TGTGCCAGCGCGCGAGGAAGCGGCCTTGTCCCTAGCACAGATACGCAGTATTTT. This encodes CASARGSGLVPSTDTQYF.